The 32 T cell receptor beta chains in this list originate from one sample, sequenced in a study of OX40 agonist ivuxolimab in advanced cancers. The protocol was immunoSEQ multiplex PCR, while the TCRdb copy is restricted to in-frame clones and leaves out a portion. The profile covers around 66,000 clones, with about 85% appearing a single time and 0.3% to 0.35% taken by the ten largest. The source was CD4+ or CD8+ T cells sorted from blood, collected in a trial of the OX40 agonist ivuxolimab. Receptors originate from an adult with an advanced solid tumor such as melanoma, head and neck, liver or kidney cancer.

The V call is TRBV25-1, the J call TRBJ2-7, with D uncertain. This CDR3 region has 12 residues. Germline V gene data show CDR1 as MGHDK and CDR2 as SYGVNS. Trimming removed 2 bases at V and 3 bases at J, with 5 bases between. Here the CDR3 DNA reads TGTGCCAGCAGTGAAAACCTCTACGAGCAGTACTTC. As protein: CASSENLYEQYF.

This clone was detected only a few times. The V and J genes are TRBV18 and TRBJ1-6, with 7 bases fitting TRBD1. The V segment lost 3 bases and the J segment 10 bases; nucleotides outside the gene matches: 9. Germline V gene data show CDR1 as KGHSH and CDR2 as LQKENI. The CDR3 is made up of 15 amino acids. CDR3 sequence (DNA): TGTGCCAGCTCACCCCAGGAGACAGGGAAGTCACCCCTCCACTTT. Translating it yields CASSPQETGKSPLHF.

The gene calls are TRBV11-2 and TRBJ1-2; D perhaps matches TRBD1 (5 bases). From germline, CDR1 is SGHAT and CDR2 FQNNGV. Trimming removed 3 bases from V and 3 bases from J, with 8 bases in between. There are 13 residues in the CDR3. CDR3 sequence (DNA): TGTGCCAGCAGCTTCCCGGGGGACTATGGCTACACCTTC. Its protein is CASSFPGDYGYTF.

This clone was picked up one time. The chain joins TRBV5-1 to TRBJ1-1, with D possibly matching TRBD1 (6 bases). This CDR3 region has 14 residues. Germline-derived CDR1 and CDR2 are SGHRS and YFSETQ. Trimming shortened V by 0 bases and J by 1 base, and 7 bases separated the two germline ends. The CDR3 coding sequence is TGCGCCAGCAGCTTGGAGGGACAGAACACTGAAGCTTTCTTT. Translation: CASSLEGQNTEAFF.

In the case of this clone: At one end the junction does not follow the germline gene, possibly because of a read error. The V and J genes are TRBV5-3 and TRBJ1-1, with no clear D. TRBV5-3 counts as an open reading frame of uncertain function. CDR3 size: 14 residues. The CDR3 bases are TGTGCCAGCAGCTTGTGGAACAGGAACACTGAAGCTTTCTTT. Translated: CASSLWNRNTEAFF.

This chain joins TRBV9 and TRBJ2-7, with 11 bases fitting TRBD1. The CDR3 consists of 15 residues. The V gene's germline CDR1 is SGDLS and CDR2 YYNGEE. Trimming cost V 3 bases and J 3 bases; bases outside gene matches: 5. CDR3 amino acids: CASSALGQGGYEQYF. CDR3 in DNA: TGTGCCAGCAGCGCCTTGGGACAGGGGGGCTACGAGCAGTACTTC.

V usage is TRBV9 and J usage is TRBJ1-1, with a possible D match to TRBD1 (5 bases). Germline V lookup: CDR1 SGDLS, CDR2 YYNGEE. This CDR3 comprises 15 residues. With 2 bases removed from V and 3 bases from J, the gap between germline ends came to 14 bases. The CDR3 sequence is CASSVAPAGDTEAFF. For the CDR3, the DNA is TGTGCCAGCAGCGTTGCCCCCGCGGGGGACACTGAAGCTTTCTTT.

The chain joins TRBV27 to TRBJ2-5; 12 bases align to TRBD2. In germline, CDR1 is MNHEY, CDR2 SMNVEV (reference sequence). J was trimmed by 5 bases and V by 5 bases; bases with no gene match: 3. This CDR3 spans 14 amino acids. CDR3: CASSRLAGDETQYF. The CDR3 nucleotides read TGTGCCAGCAGTCGACTAGCGGGGGACGAGACCCAGTACTTC.

The chain is built from TRBV11-3 and TRBJ2-2; D tentatively reads TRBD1 or TRBD2 (5 bases each). This CDR3 comprises 15 residues. The germline CDR1 and CDR2 sequences are SGHNT and YENEEA. V dropped 4 bases and J dropped 0 bases, with 9 bases sitting between them. The CDR3 sequence: CASSSGPTNTGELFF. Written as DNA, the CDR3 is TGTGCCAGCAGCTCGGGACCCACGAACACCGGGGAGCTGTTTTTT.

The V call is TRBV7-9, the J call TRBJ2-3, with 7 bases that match TRBD1. Germline V lookup: CDR1 SEHNR, CDR2 FQNEAQ (reference sequence). This CDR3 is built from 16 residues. J was trimmed by 4 bases and V by 5 bases; bases with no gene match: 12. In DNA form, the CDR3 reads TGTGCCAGCAGCCCCGGGACAGCCCCTTACTCAGATACGCAGTATTTT. It yields the protein CASSPGTAPYSDTQYF.

V is TRBV23-1 and J is TRBJ2-7; 9 bases are a match to TRBD1. TRBV23-1 falls under the ORF class, with uncertain function. The junction had 16 bases not matched to a gene; V was cut back by 1 base and J by 6 bases. CDR3 length: 18 residues. The CDR3, as DNA: TGCGCCAGCAGTCAATGGGGGGGCGGGACAGGGTTTAACGGCGAGCAGTACTTC. Translating it yields CASSQWGGGTGFNGEQYF.

The V call is TRBV19, the J call TRBJ2-5; 7 bases align to TRBD2. V was clipped by 5 bases and J by 5 bases; unmatched bases: 11. The CDR3 length is 15 residues. Looked up from germline, CDR1 is LNHDA and CDR2 is SQIVND (reference sequence). DNA of the CDR3: TGTGCCAGTAGTGGGGCCACTAGCGTCGTTGAGACCCAGTACTTC. This encodes CASSGATSVVETQYF.

This CDR3 reads CASSPRQGNFLNYGYTF. The DNA for the CDR3 is TGCGCCAGCAGCCCCAGACAGGGCAACTTTCTCAACTATGGCTACACCTTC. The chain combines TRBV5-1 with TRBJ1-2; TRBD1 agrees at 7 bases. This CDR3 has 17 amino acids. Germline lookup yields CDR1 SGHRS and CDR2 YFSETQ. V shed 4 bases, J shed 2 bases, and the junction held 14 bases outside the gene matches.

The chain employs TRBV9 and TRBJ1-4; tentative D call: TRBD1 (5 bases). Trimming pared 6 bases from V and 5 bases from J, leaving 14 bases between. Germline values: CDR1 SGDLS, CDR2 YYNGEE. The CDR3 has 14 amino acids. The CDR3 protein is CASTPTERNEKLFF. CDR3 DNA: TGTGCCAGCACCCCGACAGAGAGAAATGAAAAACTGTTTTTT.

The V gene is TRBV29-1, the J gene TRBJ2-1, with 7 bases identical to TRBD1. J lost 7 bases, V lost 6 bases, and 9 bases had no gene match. Germline values: CDR1 SQVTM, CDR2 ANQGSEA. This CDR3 contains 13 residues. The DNA of the CDR3 is TGCAGCGTCCGGGACAGAAGTCCGAATGAGCAGTTCTTC. Translated: CSVRDRSPNEQFF.

The chain combines TRBV5-1 with TRBJ2-5; the D is unclear. The CDR3 runs 14 residues. Trimming pared 4 bases from V and 2 bases from J, leaving 12 bases between. Germline loops: CDR1 SGHRS, CDR2 YFSETQ. CDR3 DNA sequence: TGCGCCAGCAGCCCCAATGTACCGCAAGAGACCCAGTACTTC. This translates into CASSPNVPQETQYF.

V is TRBV11-2 and J is TRBJ1-6, with TRBD1 matching over 10 bases. CDR1 SGHAT and CDR2 FQNNGV come from the germline V gene. The CDR3 is 19 residues long. The J segment lost 0 bases and the V segment lost 2 bases, leaving 7 bases of the junction unmatched. The CDR3 protein is CASSLLGQGRLSYNSPLHF. CDR3 DNA: TGTGCCAGCAGCTTATTGGGACAGGGGCGCCTCTCCTATAATTCACCCCTCCACTTT.

The chain joins TRBV7-9 to TRBJ1-4; D might be TRBD1 (6 bases). CDR1 is SEHNR, CDR2 FQNEAQ, per germline (reference sequence). This CDR3 spans 14 amino acids. The V and J ends lost 0 bases and 8 bases respectively, with 10 bases between them. The CDR3 reads CASSLARGREKLFF. The CDR3 bases are TGTGCCAGCAGCTTAGCCAGGGGAAGAGAAAAACTGTTTTTT.

V gene TRBV10-1 combines with J gene TRBJ2-1, with 15 bases aligning to TRBD2. Germline loops: CDR1 WNHNN, CDR2 SYGVQD (reference sequence). V was pared by 6 bases and J by 8 bases, with 5 bases of the junction left unmatched. The CDR3 is 15 amino acids. CDR3 bases: TGCGCCAGCAGAGGACTAGCGGGGGGGCTCTATGAGCAGTTCTTC. This sequence encodes CASRGLAGGLYEQFF.

V is TRBV9 and J is TRBJ1-1, with D possibly being TRBD1 (6 bases). CDR1 and CDR2 from the germline V gene are SGDLS and YYNGEE. The CDR3 is 14 amino acids. Trimming shortened V by 3 bases and J by 4 bases, and 13 bases separated the two germline ends. This CDR3 is CASSGGRGRTEAFF. In nucleotides, the CDR3 is TGTGCCAGCAGCGGGGGGCGGGGTCGCACTGAAGCTTTCTTT.

This chain uses TRBV18 with TRBJ1-2, with a tentative D call TRBD1 (5 bases). The V end was cut by 3 bases, the J end by 5 bases, with 16 bases between. This CDR3 has 15 amino acids. In germline, CDR1 is KGHSH, CDR2 LQKENI. CDR3 sequence reads: CASSPQRDGIYGYTF. In DNA, the CDR3 is TGTGCCAGCTCACCCCAACGGGACGGAATATATGGCTACACCTTC. Full variable domain (rest looked up from reference TRBV18 and TRBJ1-2): NAGVMQNPRHLVRRRGQEARLRCSPMKGHSHVYWYRQLPEEGLKFMVYLQKENIIDESGMPKERFSAEFPKEGPSILRIQQVVRGDSAAYFCASSPQRDGIYGYTFGSGTRLTVV.

The chain has TRBV21-1 and TRBJ2-7; the D call in the table, TRBD1, was not verified against the DNA. TRBV21-1 is deemed a pseudogene. The CDR3 loop spans 16 amino acids. The CDR3 here is CASSKAPGQGEGEQYF. Here the CDR3 DNA reads TGTGCCAGCAGCAAAGCCCCGGGACAGGGGGAGGGCGAGCAGTACTTC.

The chain combines TRBV5-1 with TRBJ2-1, with D tentatively TRBD1 (6 bases). Trimming took off 2 bases at V and 4 bases at J, with 13 bases between the two ends. The CDR3 totals 15 residues. Germline V lookup: CDR1 SGHRS, CDR2 YFSETQ. The CDR3 coding sequence is TGCGCCAGCAGCTTACAGGGTGGGGGATACAATGAGCAGTTCTTC. This codes for CASSLQGGGYNEQFF.

This clone has only a few counts. V gene TRBV5-4 combines with J gene TRBJ1-2, with 8 bases matching TRBD1. In germline, CDR1 is SGHNT, CDR2 YYREEE (reference sequence). There are 13 residues in the CDR3. V gave up 4 bases and J gave up 11 bases; unmatched junction bases: 10. The CDR3 DNA is TGTGCCAGCAGCCTTGGGGGGACAGGCCGATACACCTTC. Amino acids: CASSLGGTGRYTF.

Points on this clone: Because it lacks the conserved phenylalanine or tryptophan at the end, this CDR3 is likely a read error. V and J are TRBV19 and TRBJ1-2; TRBD1 aligns across 7 bases. Unmatched junction bases numbered 5, after V lost 3 bases and J lost 7 bases. CDR1 and CDR2 from the germline V gene are LNHDA and SQIVND (reference sequence). This CDR3 has 13 residues. This CDR3 reads CASSINRGSGYTL. The DNA for the CDR3 is TGTGCCAGTAGTATCAACAGGGGTTCTGGCTACACCCTC.

J is TRBJ2-7 and V is TRBV6-1, with D unresolved. V lost 8 bases and J 7 bases, leaving 15 bases between the germline ends. Germline V gene sequence: CDR1 MNHNS, CDR2 SASEGT. The CDR3 consists of 12 residues. The CDR3 region is CASEDPPWEQYF. As DNA, the CDR3 is TGTGCCAGCGAGGATCCTCCTTGGGAGCAGTACTTC.

Concerning this clone: The junction differs from germline at one of its ends, possibly a read error. This sample includes further DNA sequences coding for the same CDR3. The chain joins TRBV6-5 to TRBJ1-2, with 8 bases identical to TRBD1. This CDR3 is built from 14 residues. Germline values: CDR1 MNHEY, CDR2 SVGAGI. The CDR3 nucleotides are TGTGCCAGCAGTTACATGGACAGGGACTACGGCTACACCTTC. It codes for CASSYMDRDYGYTF.

This chain links TRBV29-1 with TRBJ1-2, with TRBD1 identical over 9 bases. Trimming cost V 4 bases and J 5 bases; bases outside gene matches: 17. There are 17 residues in the CDR3. Germline V CDR1 and CDR2: SQVTM, ANQGSEA. The CDR3 DNA reads TGCAGCGTTGTGGGGATCACCGGGACAGGGTCGGGATATGGCTACACCTTC. It translates to CSVVGITGTGSGYGYTF.

The gene calls are TRBV14 and TRBJ2-7, with TRBD1 matching over 9 bases. The ends lost 4 bases at V and 1 base at J; junction bases unmatched: 5. CDR3 size: 15 residues. Per germline, CDR1 SGHDN and CDR2 FVKESK. The chain's CDR3 is CASSLSGQGSYEQYF. In DNA form, the CDR3 reads TGTGCCAGCAGCCTCTCGGGACAGGGTTCCTACGAGCAGTACTTC. Using reference TRBV14 and TRBJ2-7 for the parts outside the CDR3, the full variable domain is EAGVTQFPSHSVIEKGQTVTLRCDPISGHDNLYWYRRVMGKEIKFLLHFVKESKQDESGMPNNRFLAERTGGTYSTLKVQPAELEDSGVYFCASSLSGQGSYEQYFGPGTRLTVT.

Only a few counts were recorded for this clone. The chain couples TRBV30 to TRBJ2-7; 9 positions agree with TRBD1. The CDR3 is made up of 14 amino acids. V trimming: 8 bases; J trimming: 1 base; junction bases outside the gene matches: 9. From germline, CDR1 is GTSNPN and CDR2 SVGIG (reference sequence). CDR3 loop: CAGKGDRASYEQYF. CDR3 DNA sequence: TGTGCCGGCAAGGGGGACAGGGCATCCTACGAGCAGTACTTC.

Concerning this clone itself: Other DNA sequences of this sample code for an identical CDR3. The V and J genes are TRBV10-3 and TRBJ2-6; perhaps D is TRBD1 or TRBD2 (5 bases each). Germline values: CDR1 ENHRY, CDR2 SYGVKD. Trimming removed 4 bases at V and 3 bases at J, with 16 bases between. The CDR3 loop spans 17 amino acids. CDR3 protein: CAISGTLGTYGANVLTF. In nucleotides, the CDR3 is TGTGCCATCAGTGGAACGCTCGGGACGTATGGGGCCAACGTCCTGACTTTC.

The gene calls are TRBV4-1 and TRBJ2-1; 8 nucleotides line up with TRBD2. There are 17 residues in the CDR3. Trimming removed 1 base from V and 3 bases from J; junction bases left unmatched: 8. The V gene's germline CDR1 is MGHRA and CDR2 YSYEKL. CDR3 nucleotide sequence: TGCGCCAGCAGCCAAGGTTCGGCCGGGGGGGGCTACAATGAGCAGTTCTTC. It is translated as CASSQGSAGGGYNEQFF.